Listed here is a single T cell receptor (beta chain). The antigen is not known. This sample is part of a study of cytomegalovirus exposure and HLA in healthy donors. PCR primers comprised 60 Vbeta and 13 Jbeta primers. Assay: immunoSEQ multiplex PCR; the TCRdb copy retains only in-frame clones and omits some. The sample lists roughly 180,000 clones; over 80% were seen once. Study-wide results and caveats: Later analysis suggested most CMV-associated TCR beta chains were HLA-restricted. For TCR beta chains, V- and J-gene trimming was later linked to a missense DCLRE1C variant.

This CDR3 has 15 amino acids. V dropped 3 bases and J dropped 3; count of bases not matched to a gene: 4. The V gene's germline CDR1 is KGHSH and CDR2 LQKENI. The sequence was collected from a boy between 2 and 10 years old in good health and CMV-seronegative. The chain carries TRBV18 and TRBJ2-2, with 7 bases identical to TRBD1. The sequenced sample was PBMCs. CDR3 loop: CASSPWTGDTGELFF. The CDR3 bases are TGTGCCAGCTCACCTTGGACAGGAGACACCGGGGAGCTGTTTTTT.